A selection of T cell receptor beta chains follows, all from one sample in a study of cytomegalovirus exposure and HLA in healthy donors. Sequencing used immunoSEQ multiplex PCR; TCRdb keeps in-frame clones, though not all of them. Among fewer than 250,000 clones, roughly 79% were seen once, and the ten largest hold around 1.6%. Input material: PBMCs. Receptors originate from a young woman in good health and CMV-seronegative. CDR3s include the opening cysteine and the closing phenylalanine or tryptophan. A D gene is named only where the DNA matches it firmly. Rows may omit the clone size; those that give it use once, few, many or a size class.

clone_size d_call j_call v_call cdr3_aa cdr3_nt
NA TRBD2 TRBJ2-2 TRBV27 CASSTGLAGFKGGELFF TGTGCCAGCAGTACAGGACTAGCGGGATTCAAGGGCGGGGAGCTGTTTTTT
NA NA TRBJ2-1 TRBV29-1 CSATRRVAGLGNEQFF TGCAGCGCCACACGCCGAGTGGCTGGCCTAGGAAATGAGCAGTTCTTC
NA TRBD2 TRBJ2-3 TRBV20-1 CSAGTSGPHF TGCAGTGCTGGGACTAGCGGTCCCCATTTT
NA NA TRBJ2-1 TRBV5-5 CASSPVVDEQFF TGTGCCAGCAGTCCAGTGGTCGATGAGCAGTTCTTC
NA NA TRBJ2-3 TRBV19 CASSKAADNTDTQYF TGTGCCAGTAGTAAGGCAGCAGACAACACAGATACGCAGTATTTT
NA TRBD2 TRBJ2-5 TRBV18 CASSPTSGGGETQYF TGTGCCAGCTCCCCGACTAGCGGGGGTGGTGAGACCCAGTACTTC
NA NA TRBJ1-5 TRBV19 CASSIDRGLGQPQHF TGTGCCAGTAGTATAGATCGAGGGTTGGGTCAGCCCCAGCATTTT
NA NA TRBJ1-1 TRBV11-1 CASSFQVPNTEAFF TGTGCCAGCAGCTTTCAGGTGCCGAACACTGAAGCTTTCTTT
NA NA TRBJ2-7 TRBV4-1 CASSQLVQALSYEQYF TGCGCCAGCAGCCAACTTGTTCAGGCCCTCTCCTACGAGCAGTACTTC
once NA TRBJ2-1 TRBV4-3 CASSQVSSDEQFF TGCGCCAGCAGCCAAGTAAGCAGCGATGAGCAGTTCTTC
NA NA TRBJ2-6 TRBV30 CACGLSGANVLTF TGTGCCTGCGGACTATCTGGGGCCAACGTCCTGACTTTC
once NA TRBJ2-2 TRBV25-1 CASSESYTGELFF TGTGCCAGCAGTGAATCGTACACCGGGGAGCTGTTTTTT
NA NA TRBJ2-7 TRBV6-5 CASSYTQAGNEQYF TGTGCCAGCAGTTACACCCAGGCTGGCAACGAGCAGTACTTC
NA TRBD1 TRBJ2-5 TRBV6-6 CASTFLDRVETQYF TGTGCCAGCACATTCTTGGACAGGGTGGAGACCCAGTACTTC
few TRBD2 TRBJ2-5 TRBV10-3 CAISDGLAGVQETQYF TGTGCCATCAGTGACGGACTAGCGGGGGTGCAAGAGACCCAGTACTTC
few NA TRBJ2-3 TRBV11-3 CASSLSSDTQYF TGTGCCAGCAGCTTATCATCAGATACGCAGTATTTT
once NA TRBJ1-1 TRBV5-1 CASSEALNTEAFF TGCGCCAGCAGCGAAGCCCTTAACACTGAAGCTTTCTTT
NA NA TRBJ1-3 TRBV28 CASSTTGESSGNTIYF TGTGCCAGCAGTACCACAGGCGAATCCTCTGGAAACACCATATATTTT
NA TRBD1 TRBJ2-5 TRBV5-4 CASTGTGQETQYF TGTGCCAGCACCGGGACAGGACAAGAGACCCAGTACTTC
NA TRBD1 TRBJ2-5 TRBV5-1 CASSLGQGRETQYF TGCGCCAGCAGCCTCGGACAGGGCAGGGAGACCCAGTACTTC
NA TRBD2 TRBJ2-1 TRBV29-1 CSVESGNPYNEQFF TGCAGCGTTGAAAGCGGGAACCCCTACAATGAGCAGTTCTTC
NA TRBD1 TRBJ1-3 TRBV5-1 CASSPGTGVGAIYF TGCGCCAGCAGCCCCGGGACAGGGGTCGGGGCCATATATTTT
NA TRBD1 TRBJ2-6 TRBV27 CASRIQGVGANVLTF TGTGCCAGCAGAATACAGGGGGTTGGGGCCAACGTCCTGACTTTC
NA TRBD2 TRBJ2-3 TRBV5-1 CASSAREASTDTQYF TGCGCCAGCAGCGCGCGGGAGGCCAGCACAGATACGCAGTATTTT
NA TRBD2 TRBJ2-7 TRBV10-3 CAISEPPGGTSGRAFYEQYF TGTGCCATCAGTGAGCCCCCGGGGGGCACTAGCGGGAGGGCCTTCTACGAGCAGTACTTC
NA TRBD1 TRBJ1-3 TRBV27 CASSLQGAGNTIYF TGTGCCAGCAGTTTACAGGGGGCTGGAAACACCATATATTTT
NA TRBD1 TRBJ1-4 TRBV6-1 CASSEQGTVGKLFF TGTGCCAGCAGTGAGCAAGGGACAGTGGGAAAACTGTTTTTT
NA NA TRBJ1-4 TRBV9 CASSAGNEKLFF TGTGCCAGCAGCGCGGGTAATGAAAAACTGTTTTTT
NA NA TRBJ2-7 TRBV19 CASSSSYEQYF TGTGCCAGTAGTTCGTCGTACGAGCAGTACTTC
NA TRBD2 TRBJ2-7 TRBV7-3 CASSSGTSGSEQYF TGTGCCAGCAGCTCCGGGACTAGCGGGAGTGAGCAGTACTTC
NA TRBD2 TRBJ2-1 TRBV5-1 CASSFSGGDSEQFF TGCGCCAGCAGCTTCAGCGGGGGGGACAGTGAGCAGTTCTTC
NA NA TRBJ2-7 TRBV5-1 CASSLRVTYEQYF TGCGCCAGCAGCTTACGAGTTACCTACGAGCAGTACTTC